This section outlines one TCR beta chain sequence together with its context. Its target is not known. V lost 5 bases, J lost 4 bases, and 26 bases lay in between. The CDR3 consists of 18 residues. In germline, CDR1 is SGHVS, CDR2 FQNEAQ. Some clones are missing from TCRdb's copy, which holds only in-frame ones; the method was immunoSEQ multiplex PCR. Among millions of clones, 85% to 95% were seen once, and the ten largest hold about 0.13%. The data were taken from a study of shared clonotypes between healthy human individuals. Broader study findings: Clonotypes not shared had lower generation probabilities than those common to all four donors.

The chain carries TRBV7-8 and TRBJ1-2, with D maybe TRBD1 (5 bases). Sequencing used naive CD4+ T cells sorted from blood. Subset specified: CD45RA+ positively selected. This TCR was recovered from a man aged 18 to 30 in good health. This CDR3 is CASSEPGRWGISGYGYTF. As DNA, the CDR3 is TGTGCCAGCAGCGAACCAGGGAGATGGGGTATATCCGGCTATGGCTACACCTTC.